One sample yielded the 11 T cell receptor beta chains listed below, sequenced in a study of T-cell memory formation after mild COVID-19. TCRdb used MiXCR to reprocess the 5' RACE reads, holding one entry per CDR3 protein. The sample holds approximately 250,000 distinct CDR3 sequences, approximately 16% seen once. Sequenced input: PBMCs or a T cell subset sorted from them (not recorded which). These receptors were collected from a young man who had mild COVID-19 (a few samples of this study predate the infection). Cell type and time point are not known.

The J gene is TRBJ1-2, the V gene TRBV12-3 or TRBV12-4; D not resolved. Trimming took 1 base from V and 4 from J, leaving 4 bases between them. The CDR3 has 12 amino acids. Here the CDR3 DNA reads TGTGCCAGCAGTTTAGGCTTCTATGGCTACACCTTC. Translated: CASSLGFYGYTF.

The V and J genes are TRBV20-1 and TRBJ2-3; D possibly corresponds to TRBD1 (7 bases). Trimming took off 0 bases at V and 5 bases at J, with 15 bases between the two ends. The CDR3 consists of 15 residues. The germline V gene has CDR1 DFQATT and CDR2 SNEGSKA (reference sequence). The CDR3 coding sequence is TGCAGTGCTAGAGATCTTCAGGGGGGTCAAGATACGCAGTATTTT. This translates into CSARDLQGGQDTQYF.

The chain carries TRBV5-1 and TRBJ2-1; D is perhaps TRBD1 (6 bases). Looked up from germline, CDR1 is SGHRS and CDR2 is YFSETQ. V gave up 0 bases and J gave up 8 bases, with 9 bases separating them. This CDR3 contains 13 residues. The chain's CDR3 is CASSLVGADEQFF. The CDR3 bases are TGCGCCAGCAGCTTGGTGGGGGCCGATGAGCAGTTCTTC. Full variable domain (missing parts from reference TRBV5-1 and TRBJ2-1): KAGVTQTPRYLIKTRGQQVTLSCSPISGHRSVSWYQQTPGQGLQFLFEYFSETQRNKGNFPGRFSGRQFSNSRSEMNVSTLELGDSALYLCASSLVGADEQFFGPGTRLTVL.

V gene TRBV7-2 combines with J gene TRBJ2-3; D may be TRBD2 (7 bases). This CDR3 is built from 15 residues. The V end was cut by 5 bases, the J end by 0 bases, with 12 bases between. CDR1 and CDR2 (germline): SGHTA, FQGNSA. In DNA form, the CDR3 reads TGTGCCAGCAGCAGCGGGACAACTAGCACAGATACGCAGTATTTT. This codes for CASSSGTTSTDTQYF.

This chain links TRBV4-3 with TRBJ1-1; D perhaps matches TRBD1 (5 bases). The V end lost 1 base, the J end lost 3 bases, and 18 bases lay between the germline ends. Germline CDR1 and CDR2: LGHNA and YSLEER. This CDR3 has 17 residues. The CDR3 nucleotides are TGCGCCAGCAGCCAAGTATTTACTGCTCGGGGGGACACTGAAGCTTTCTTT. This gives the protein CASSQVFTARGDTEAFF.

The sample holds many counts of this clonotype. The CDR3: CASSVGGSNQPQHF. Written as DNA, the CDR3 is TGTGCCAGCAGCGTCGGCGGCAGCAATCAGCCCCAGCATTTT. The chain employs TRBV9 and TRBJ1-5; D not certain. CDR3 size: 14 residues. Germline CDR1 SGDLS, CDR2 YYNGEE. V lost 2 bases, J lost 1 base, and 7 bases lay in between.

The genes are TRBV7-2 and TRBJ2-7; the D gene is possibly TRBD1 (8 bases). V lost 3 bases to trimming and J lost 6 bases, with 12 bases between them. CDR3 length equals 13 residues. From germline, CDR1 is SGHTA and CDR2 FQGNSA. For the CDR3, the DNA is TGTGCCAGCAGCTTGAACAGGGGGGGCGAGCAGTACGTC. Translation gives CASSLNRGGEQYV.

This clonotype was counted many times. For the CDR3, the DNA is TGTGCCACCGCGACAGGGGGGCCCAATGAGCAGTTCTTC. This codes for CATATGGPNEQFF. The chain links TRBV10-3 to TRBJ2-1; 9 bases align to TRBD1. The CDR3 consists of 13 residues. Germline values: CDR1 ENHRY, CDR2 SYGVKD. With 10 bases clipped from V and 6 bases from J, the junction kept 7 bases outside the gene matches.

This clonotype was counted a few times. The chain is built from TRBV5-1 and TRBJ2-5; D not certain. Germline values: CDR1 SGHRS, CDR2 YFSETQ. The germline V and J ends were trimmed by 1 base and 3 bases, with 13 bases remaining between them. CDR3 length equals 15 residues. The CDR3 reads CASSLLSRNEETQYF. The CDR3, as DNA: TGCGCCAGCAGCTTGTTGTCGAGGAATGAAGAGACCCAGTACTTC.

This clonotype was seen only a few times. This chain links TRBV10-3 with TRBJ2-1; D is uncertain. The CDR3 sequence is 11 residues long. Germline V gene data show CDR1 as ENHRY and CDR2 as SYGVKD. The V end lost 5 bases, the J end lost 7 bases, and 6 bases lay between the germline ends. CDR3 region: CAISKKNEQFF. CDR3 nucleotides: TGTGCCATCAGTAAGAAAAATGAGCAGTTCTTC.

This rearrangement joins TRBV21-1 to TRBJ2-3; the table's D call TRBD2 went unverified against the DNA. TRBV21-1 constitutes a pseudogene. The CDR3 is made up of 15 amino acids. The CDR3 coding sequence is TGTGCCAGCAGCAAAGGGCTGGAGGGCACAGATACGCAGTATTTT. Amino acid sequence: CASSKGLEGTDTQYF.